The 30 T cell receptor beta chains listed next were all sequenced from one sample in a study of T-cell reconstitution after alpha-beta-depleted transplantation in children (dated by TCRdb to between 2015 and 2016). The library relied on PCR. The run used an Illumina HiSeq 2500. Molecular barcoding was employed in the preparation of TCR libraries, with unique molecular identifiers being used to normalize TCRbeta repertoire quantification. TCRdb reworked the public reads: Q25 trimming with fastp, MiXCR clone assembly, productive beta chains retained. CDR3 protein sequences are deduplicated, and each keeps its most common genes and DNA. Here the sample has a few hundred thousand distinct CDR3 sequences; over 25% occur a single time. 30% to 40% of the sample rests with the top ten. The intended sense of this specimen's treatment or condition label: allogeneic hematopoietic cell transplantation with graft depleted of TCRalphabeta T cells and CD19 B cells.

Material: PBMCs, obtained before TCRalphabeta/CD19-depleted stem cell transplant. The receptors here all came from a boy younger than two with Wiskott-Aldrich syndrome, due to receive a stem cell transplant.

This clonotype was detected a few times. In nucleotides, the CDR3 is TGTGCCAGCAGTGAAGTATTCTACAGGGCCTCTGGGGCCAACGTCCTGACTTTC. This codes for CASSEVFYRASGANVLTF. The V call is TRBV6-1, the J call TRBJ2-6, with D perhaps TRBD1 (6 bases). V was cut by 1 base and J by 0 bases, with 13 bases left in between. CDR1 MNHNS and CDR2 SASEGT come from the germline V gene. The CDR3 has 18 residues.

The sample holds a few counts of this clonotype. The V call is TRBV15, the J call TRBJ2-7; 11 nucleotides line up with TRBD2. Germline V gene sequence: CDR1 LNHNV, CDR2 YYDKDF (reference sequence). The CDR3 spans 16 residues. V dropped 0 bases and J dropped 2; count of bases not matched to a gene: 3. In DNA, the CDR3 is TGTGCCACCAGCAGAGATCTACTAGCGGGAGCCTACGAGCAGTACTTC. Protein product: CATSRDLLAGAYEQYF.

V is TRBV20-1 and J is TRBJ2-3; D is possibly TRBD1 or TRBD2 (5 bases each). Trimming removed 0 bases at V and 1 base at J, with 8 bases between. CDR1 and CDR2 from the germline V gene are DFQATT and SNEGSKA (reference sequence). This CDR3 contains 14 residues. The CDR3 is CSAREGEGTDTQYF. The CDR3 nucleotides read TGCAGTGCTAGAGAGGGGGAAGGCACAGATACGCAGTATTTT.

The rearrangement joins TRBV20-1 to TRBJ2-7, with TRBD2 matching over 7 bases. Germline CDR1 is DFQATT and CDR2 is SNEGSKA (reference sequence). The CDR3 extends over 14 amino acids. J lost 4 bases, V lost 1 base, and 7 bases had no gene match. The CDR3 DNA follows: TGCAGTGCTAGAGCGCCGGGAGGCCTATACGAGCAGTACTTC. Its translation is CSARAPGGLYEQYF.

This clonotype was detected only a few times. The chain recombines TRBV20-1 with TRBJ1-3; D unresolved. The CDR3 extends over 12 amino acids. Per germline, CDR1 DFQATT and CDR2 SNEGSKA (reference sequence). DNA for the CDR3: TGCAGCATGCGGGGCTCTGGAAACACCATATATTTT. Residues: CSMRGSGNTIYF.

In this sample, this clonotype turned up a few times. The chain carries TRBV3-1 and TRBJ1-5; weak D call: TRBD1 (6 bases). The CDR3 is 15 amino acids. Germline CDR1 LGHDT, CDR2 YNNKEL (reference sequence). Trimming pared 1 base from V and 0 bases from J, leaving 7 bases between. The CDR3 DNA is TGTGCCAGCAGCCAAGGGGGGCTTAGCAATCAGCCCCAGCATTTT. Translating it yields CASSQGGLSNQPQHF.

The rearrangement uses TRBV12-3 or TRBV12-4 and TRBJ1-4; D unresolved. The CDR3 contains 13 residues. V lost 1 base to trimming and J lost 3 bases, with 3 bases between them. The CDR3 is CASSLDPNEKLFF. DNA of the CDR3: TGTGCCAGCAGTTTAGACCCTAATGAAAAACTGTTTTTT.

The chain combines TRBV11-2 with TRBJ1-3; 8 positions agree with TRBD1. With V trimmed by 3 bases and J by 0 bases, 4 bases remained unmatched. Germline CDR1 is SGHAT and CDR2 is FQNNGV. The CDR3 runs 16 residues. The CDR3 nucleotides are TGTGCCAGCAGCTTGGACAGGGAGGCCTCTGGAAACACCATATATTTT. Translating it yields CASSLDREASGNTIYF.

This clonotype was observed a handful of times. The CDR3 DNA reads TGTGCCAGCAGCGTGGGGACTAGCGGGAGATGGGATCAAGAGACCCAGTACTTC. Protein sequence: CASSVGTSGRWDQETQYF. J is TRBJ2-5 and V is TRBV5-6; TRBD2 agrees at 14 bases. CDR1 SGHDT and CDR2 YYEEEE come from the germline V gene. The V gene end was trimmed by 4 bases and the J gene end by 2 bases; junction bases not matched to a gene: 10. The CDR3 is 18 amino acids.

The J gene is TRBJ1-2, the V gene TRBV20-1, with 8 bases matching TRBD1. CDR1 and CDR2 from the germline V gene are DFQATT and SNEGSKA (reference sequence). The CDR3 contains 15 residues. V lost 3 bases to trimming and J lost 8 bases; unmatched junction nucleotides: 14. CDR3 sequence reads: CSARINPWTGHGYTF. The DNA for the CDR3 is TGCAGTGCTAGGATCAACCCCTGGACAGGGCACGGCTACACCTTC.

The V call is TRBV12-3 or TRBV12-4, the J call TRBJ2-3; a possible D gene is TRBD1 (6 bases). V shed 0 bases and J shed 5 bases, with 12 bases lying between them. The CDR3 covers 15 residues. DNA of the CDR3: TGTGCCAGCAGTTTAGCGTGGCAGGGGAGAGATACGCAGTATTTT. It codes for CASSLAWQGRDTQYF.

This clonotype was recorded a few times. J is TRBJ2-2 and V is TRBV20-1; 8 bases line up with TRBD2. There are 14 residues in the CDR3. Germline lookup yields CDR1 DFQATT and CDR2 SNEGSKA (reference sequence). Germline trimming cut 5 bases from V and 5 bases from J; bases unmatched to any gene: 7. The CDR3 region is CSASAGGGTGELFF. DNA of the CDR3: TGCAGTGCTTCGGCGGGAGGCGGAACCGGGGAGCTGTTTTTT.

This clonotype has just a few counts. The rearrangement links TRBV27 to TRBJ1-1; 7 bases line up with TRBD1. The CDR3 runs to 16 residues. The germline V gene encodes CDR1 MNHEY and CDR2 SMNVEV (reference sequence). V lost 0 bases and J lost 6; bases outside the gene matches: 10. The CDR3 is CASSLSVSGGLAEAFF. The CDR3, as DNA: TGTGCCAGCAGTTTATCGGTATCAGGGGGTCTCGCTGAAGCTTTCTTT.

This clonotype was found a few times. The rearrangement uses TRBV5-1 and TRBJ2-5; D is possibly TRBD2 (5 bases). Looked up from germline, CDR1 is SGHRS and CDR2 is YFSETQ. This CDR3 has 15 residues. V dropped 0 bases and J dropped 5 bases, with 14 bases sitting between them. The CDR3 is CASSLALTRTETQYF. In nucleotides, the CDR3 is TGCGCCAGCAGCTTGGCCCTTACTAGAACTGAGACCCAGTACTTC.

This clonotype was detected only a few times. The chain combines TRBV29-1 with TRBJ1-1; no firm D call. Between the trimmed V and J ends, which lost 5 bases and 5 bases, there was a span of 15 bases. Germline V lookup: CDR1 SQVTM, CDR2 ANQGSEA. The CDR3 loop spans 13 amino acids. The CDR3 sequence: CSVSLDVRTEAFF. DNA of the CDR3: TGCAGCGTTTCTCTCGACGTACGTACTGAAGCTTTCTTT.

A few counts support this clonotype. The CDR3 spells CSARDSRASETQYF. In DNA form, the CDR3 reads TGCAGTGCTAGAGATTCCCGGGCGTCAGAGACCCAGTACTTC. The V and J genes are TRBV20-1 and TRBJ2-5; D uncertain. V shed 0 bases and J shed 4 bases, with 12 bases lying between them. Germline CDR1 is DFQATT and CDR2 is SNEGSKA (reference sequence). CDR3 length: 14 residues.

The rearrangement links TRBV7-3 to TRBJ2-1, with a weak D call TRBD2 (5 bases). Per the germline V gene, CDR1 is SGHTA and CDR2 is FQGTGA. The CDR3 spans 14 residues. V lost 5 bases to trimming and J lost 6 bases, with 14 bases between them. For the CDR3, the DNA is TGTGCCAGCAGCCTCCTTTCTCGGGGCAATGAGCAGTTCTTC. Translation gives CASSLLSRGNEQFF.

This clonotype was seen a handful of times. This chain uses TRBV25-1 with TRBJ2-7; TRBD2 might be the D (6 bases). The CDR3 runs 14 residues. V shed 3 bases and J shed 0 bases, with 9 bases lying between them. The germline CDR1 and CDR2 sequences are MGHDK and SYGVNS. The CDR3 is CASSDVGGSYEQYF. The CDR3 bases are TGTGCCAGCAGTGACGTCGGGGGCTCCTACGAGCAGTACTTC.

The chain joins TRBV10-3 to TRBJ2-2; 8 positions match TRBD2. Germline CDR1 and CDR2: ENHRY and SYGVKD. The CDR3 runs to 15 residues. J was trimmed by 4 bases and V by 11 bases; bases with no gene match: 12. CDR3 loop: CAAGKAGAGTGELFF. In DNA form, the CDR3 reads TGTGCCGCCGGGAAAGCGGGAGCCGGCACCGGGGAGCTGTTTTTT.

In this sample, this clonotype turned up a few times. The chain carries TRBV24-1 and TRBJ2-1; D is unclear. V lost 4 bases, J lost 4 bases, and 16 bases lay in between. Germline values: CDR1 KGHDR, CDR2 SFDVKD. The length of the CDR3 is 16 residues. This CDR3 reads CATSDWQALGYNEQFF. CDR3 sequence (DNA): TGTGCCACCAGTGACTGGCAGGCGCTTGGGTACAATGAGCAGTTCTTC.

V and J are TRBV20-1 and TRBJ2-5; maybe TRBD2 (5 bases). Trimming removed 1 base at V and 5 bases at J, with 11 bases between. Germline values: CDR1 DFQATT, CDR2 SNEGSKA (reference sequence). CDR3 length: 13 residues. The CDR3 is CSARVGVAETQYF. CDR3 DNA: TGCAGTGCTAGAGTCGGAGTAGCGGAGACCCAGTACTTC.

The chain has TRBV28 and TRBJ2-3, with 8 bases fitting TRBD2. V lost 6 bases to trimming and J lost 2 bases; unmatched junction nucleotides: 7. CDR3 size: 15 residues. Looked up from germline, CDR1 is MDHEN and CDR2 is SYDVKM. CDR3 sequence: CASRGGGRITDTQYF. The DNA for the CDR3 is TGTGCCAGCAGAGGAGGCGGGAGGATCACAGATACGCAGTATTTT.

This clonotype has a handful of counts. V gene TRBV6-2 or TRBV6-3 combines with J gene TRBJ2-3; 9 positions match TRBD2. The CDR3 totals 16 residues. With V trimmed by 7 bases and J by 5 bases, 13 bases remained unmatched. Germline V CDR1 and CDR2: MNHEY, SVGEGT. Written as DNA, the CDR3 is TGTGCCAGCAAAGACGGGCGGGAGGGCCGACGAGATACGCAGTATTTT. Translated: CASKDGREGRRDTQYF.

In nucleotides, the CDR3 is TGTGCCAGCAGTGAAACCCTGGTAGACACTGAAGCTTTCTTT. It is translated as CASSETLVDTEAFF. The chain combines TRBV25-1 with TRBJ1-1; no reliable D call. This CDR3 is built from 14 residues. Germline CDR1 is MGHDK and CDR2 is SYGVNS. V shed 2 bases and J shed 3 bases, with 10 bases lying between them.

The rearrangement links TRBV4-1 to TRBJ2-7; D may correspond to TRBD1 or TRBD2 (5 bases each). Germline lookup yields CDR1 MGHRA and CDR2 YSYEKL. This CDR3 region has 13 residues. V was trimmed by 4 bases and J by 2 bases, leaving 9 bases between them. The DNA for the CDR3 is TGCGCCAGCAGCCGAGGGGCAACCTACGAGCAGTACTTC. Amino acids: CASSRGATYEQYF.

The chain recombines TRBV5-1 with TRBJ2-5, with 10 nucleotides matching TRBD2. The germline CDR1 and CDR2 sequences are SGHRS and YFSETQ. The V segment lost 4 bases and the J segment 2 bases; nucleotides outside the gene matches: 8. The CDR3 length is 16 residues. In DNA form, the CDR3 reads TGCGCCAGCAGCATCCCAGCGGGAGGGTCGCAAGAGACCCAGTACTTC. Translated: CASSIPAGGSQETQYF.

This clonotype showed up just a few times. The chain is built from TRBV5-1 and TRBJ1-4, with TRBD1 identical over 7 bases. V lost 5 bases and J lost 7; bases outside the gene matches: 8. The germline CDR1 and CDR2 sequences are SGHRS and YFSETQ. This CDR3 is built from 14 residues. The CDR3 loop is CASSWGTAIEKLFF. CDR3 DNA: TGCGCCAGCAGTTGGGGGACAGCCATTGAAAAACTGTTTTTT.

In nucleotides, the CDR3 is TGTGCCAGCGGCCGAAGGGGTAATTCACCCCTCCACTTT. Its protein is CASGRRGNSPLHF. V is TRBV7-9 and J is TRBJ1-6, with D possibly being TRBD1 (5 bases). Looked up from germline, CDR1 is SEHNR and CDR2 is FQNEAQ (reference sequence). Trimming took off 8 bases at V and 6 bases at J, with 11 bases between the two ends. The CDR3 runs 13 residues.

This clonotype was observed a few times. The rearrangement links TRBV5-1 to TRBJ2-3, with D uncertain. This CDR3 is 14 amino acids long. Germline CDR1 is SGHRS and CDR2 is YFSETQ. V lost 1 base and J 10 bases, leaving 16 bases between the germline ends. For the CDR3, the DNA is TGCGCCAGCAGCTTGTCCGGACCCACGATCGCGCAGTATTTT. Encoded protein: CASSLSGPTIAQYF.

This chain links TRBV20-1 with TRBJ2-1, with 8 positions matching TRBD2. The CDR3 contains 13 residues. V lost 3 bases to trimming and J lost 15 bases; unmatched junction nucleotides: 13. The germline gives CDR1 DFQATT, CDR2 SNEGSKA (reference sequence). The CDR3 region has the DNA TGCAGTGCTAGTAGTCTAGCGGGCGCCGAACTGTTCTTC. Translated: CSASSLAGAELFF.